This TCR beta chain was recovered during a study of control samples from healthy donors and cancer patients. Germline V gives CDR1 MNHEY, CDR2 SVGAGI. V lost 5 bases to trimming and J lost 5 bases; unmatched junction nucleotides: 2. The CDR3 loop spans 12 amino acids. The data were produced by immunoSEQ multiplex PCR, yet TCRdb's version contains in-frame clones alone and is incomplete. This sample has 120,000 to 150,000 clones, with around 94% found just once. The sequenced material came from blood. The receptor was derived from a man aged 35-49 years in good health. The V gene is TRBV6-5, the J gene TRBJ2-5; 7 bases are a match to TRBD2. The CDR3 DNA follows: TGTGCCAGCAGTATGGGGGGGGAGACCCAGTACTTC. Translated: CASSMGGETQYF.